These 25 T cell receptor beta chains were all obtained from the same sample, sequenced in a study of blood T cell repertoires in COVID-19. Assay used: immunoSEQ multiplex PCR; TCRdb lists only in-frame clones, some missing. The sample shows over 400,000 clones, around nine tenths of them seen only once. The sample taken for sequencing was peripheral blood. Every receptor here comes from a woman aged 45-65 years with COVID-19, enrolled during active disease.

CDR3 DNA: TGTGCCAGCAGTCTGCTCGACAGCGCTCTTAATTCACCCCTCCACTTT. Its translation: CASSLLDSALNSPLHF. This chain uses TRBV28 with TRBJ1-6; tentatively, D is TRBD1 (5 bases). Germline V gene data show CDR1 as MDHEN and CDR2 as SYDVKM. Deletions cut 5 bases from V and 6 bases from J, with 17 bases between. CDR3 length: 16 amino acids. The full variable domain, in which reference TRBV28 and TRBJ1-6 provide the parts outside the CDR3, is DVKVTQSSRYLVKRTGEKVFLECVQDMDHENMFWYRQDPGLGLRLIYFSYDVKMKEKGDIPEGYSVSREKKERFSLILESASTNQTSMYLCASSLLDSALNSPLHFGNGTRLTVT.

The rearrangement uses TRBV7-8 and TRBJ1-5, with D perhaps TRBD1 (5 bases). This CDR3 is built from 17 residues. Trimming stripped 7 bases from V and 0 bases from J, with 19 bases between. Germline V gives CDR1 SGHVS, CDR2 FQNEAQ. CDR3 nucleotides: TGTGCCAGCACCCCCGGAAGGGGCACCTATAGCAATCAGCCCCAGCATTTT. Its translation is CASTPGRGTYSNQPQHF. Full variable domain (remainder filled in from reference TRBV7-8 and TRBJ1-5): GAGVSQSPRYKVAKRGQDVALRCDPISGHVSLFWYQQALGQGPEFLTYFQNEAQLDKSGLPSDRFFAERPEGSVSTLKIQRTQQEDSAVYLCASTPGRGTYSNQPQHFGDGTRLSIL.

The chain uses TRBV5-1 and TRBJ1-4; no clear D. The V gene's germline CDR1 is SGHRS and CDR2 YFSETQ. Trimming cost V 0 bases and J 0 bases, with 12 bases left between them. The CDR3 contains 17 residues. In nucleotides, the CDR3 is TGCGCCAGCAGCTTGGCTAGCGGGAGAGCAACTAATGAAAAACTGTTTTTT. Encoded protein: CASSLASGRATNEKLFF.

The chain recombines TRBV28 with TRBJ1-1; 7 bases fit TRBD1. The CDR3 sequence is 14 residues long. The germline CDR1 and CDR2 sequences are MDHEN and SYDVKM. V lost 3 bases and J lost 7; bases outside the gene matches: 8. The CDR3 coding sequence is TGTGCCAGCAGTTTGGGACAGACTCCCCTTGAAGCTTTCTTT. Amino acids: CASSLGQTPLEAFF.

The chain recombines TRBV7-7 with TRBJ2-3, with 7 bases that match TRBD1. The CDR3 covers 14 residues. Germline loops: CDR1 SSHAT, CDR2 FNYEAQ (reference sequence). The V segment lost 5 bases and the J segment 3 bases; nucleotides outside the gene matches: 5. This chain's CDR3 is CASSRDSTTDTQYF. The CDR3, as DNA: TGTGCCAGCAGCCGGGACAGTACAACAGATACGCAGTATTTT.

The J gene is TRBJ1-6, the V gene TRBV5-4; 9 bases line up with TRBD1. Germline-derived CDR1 and CDR2 are SGHNT and YYREEE (reference sequence). V lost 3 bases and J lost 5; bases outside the gene matches: 9. There are 17 residues in the CDR3. The CDR3 DNA sequence: TGTGCCAGCAGCTCCTCCCGCGGGACAGGGAATAATTCACCCCTCCACTTT. Translation: CASSSSRGTGNNSPLHF.

In its sample, this clone was seen a few times. This chain links TRBV6-2 or TRBV6-3 with TRBJ1-1; 7 bases fit TRBD1. The CDR3 is 15 amino acids. Germline trimming cut 4 bases from V and 7 bases from J; bases unmatched to any gene: 12. Per the germline V gene, CDR1 is MNHEY and CDR2 is SVGEGT. The CDR3 sequence: CASSSFGDRPFEAFF. CDR3 nucleotide sequence: TGTGCCAGCAGTTCTTTCGGGGACAGACCTTTTGAAGCTTTCTTT.

The chain carries TRBV13 and TRBJ1-6; D may be TRBD1 (5 bases). V lost 0 bases, J lost 14 bases, and 14 bases lay in between. This CDR3 spans 14 amino acids. Germline values: CDR1 PRHDT, CDR2 FYEKMQ (reference sequence). CDR3 in amino acids: CASSLGQAWKALHF. The DNA of the CDR3 is TGTGCCAGCAGCTTAGGACAGGCGTGGAAAGCCCTCCACTTT.

This sequence joins TRBV3-1 (or the pseudogene TRBV3-2) and TRBJ1-5; D perhaps matches TRBD1 (6 bases). Germline-derived CDR1 and CDR2 are LGHDT and YNNKEL (reference sequence). The CDR3 sequence is 20 residues long. V was trimmed by 0 bases and J by 5 bases, leaving 26 bases between them. The CDR3 DNA follows: TGTGCCAGCAGCCAAGATCCCTCCCACCTCGACAGGCCCTGGGATCAGCCCCAGCATTTT. It is translated as CASSQDPSHLDRPWDQPQHF.

This sequence joins TRBV4-1 and TRBJ1-1, with D hard to call. V was clipped by 4 bases and J by 8 bases, with 17 bases between them. Germline-derived CDR1 and CDR2 are MGHRA and YSYEKL. This CDR3 has 14 residues. The CDR3 loop is CASSRSARVSEAFF. CDR3 DNA sequence: TGCGCCAGCAGCCGATCAGCCCGGGTATCCGAAGCTTTCTTT.

The J gene is TRBJ2-2, the V gene TRBV7-9, with D perhaps TRBD2 (6 bases). Germline CDR1 is SEHNR and CDR2 is FQNEAQ (reference sequence). The CDR3 has 15 residues. Trimming left V 3 bases short and J 6 bases short, with 14 bases between. The CDR3 nucleotides are TGTGCCAGCAGCTTCCTTAGCGGCCTCCCCGGGGAGCTGTTTTTT. Translating gives CASSFLSGLPGELFF.

Points on this clone: Other DNA sequences in this specimen translate into the identical CDR3. The V and J genes are TRBV30 and TRBJ2-7, with D possibly being TRBD1 (6 bases). Trimming left V 0 bases short and J 4 bases short, with 7 bases between. Germline lookup yields CDR1 GTSNPN and CDR2 SVGIG (reference sequence). The CDR3 sequence is 12 residues long. The CDR3 is CAWSVTGYEQYF. The CDR3 DNA follows: TGTGCCTGGAGTGTAACAGGGTACGAGCAGTACTTC.

The rearrangement joins TRBV4-2 to TRBJ2-7, with D perhaps TRBD1 (5 bases). V lost 4 bases and J 0 bases, leaving 10 bases between the germline ends. Germline V lookup: CDR1 LGHNA, CDR2 YNFKEQ. The CDR3 has 14 amino acids. CDR3 nucleotides: TGTGCCAGCAGCCCTCAGGGCAGCTCCTACGAGCAGTACTTC. Residues: CASSPQGSSYEQYF.

The rearrangement uses TRBV5-1 and TRBJ2-3, with 11 bases matching TRBD2. V dropped 0 bases and J dropped 6; count of bases not matched to a gene: 9. CDR1 SGHRS and CDR2 YFSETQ come from the germline V gene. This CDR3 region has 17 residues. CDR3 loop: CASSLEPSGGFQDTQYF. The CDR3 nucleotides read TGCGCCAGCAGCTTGGAACCTAGCGGGGGGTTCCAGGATACGCAGTATTTT.

This rearrangement joins TRBV12-3 or TRBV12-4 to TRBJ1-5; D not resolved. V lost 5 bases and J lost 6, with 11 bases in between. This CDR3 spans 13 amino acids. The CDR3 coding sequence is TGTGCCAGCAGTCGCTCTGAGGTTCAGCCCCAGCATTTT. This encodes CASSRSEVQPQHF.

The chain employs TRBV11-3 and TRBJ2-1, with D possibly matching TRBD2 (5 bases). CDR1 and CDR2 from the germline V gene are SGHNT and YENEEA. Trimming took 0 bases from V and 13 from J, leaving 13 bases between them. The CDR3 is 13 residues long. The CDR3 bases are TGTGCCAGCAGCTTAGAGGTTGGGAGTAACCAGTTCTTC. This translates into CASSLEVGSNQFF.

The rearrangement uses TRBV7-3 and TRBJ1-1, with D possibly TRBD1 on 6 matching bases. CDR3 length: 13 amino acids. V dropped 7 bases and J dropped 2 bases, with 11 bases sitting between them. Germline lookup yields CDR1 SGHTA and CDR2 FQGTGA. CDR3 sequence (DNA): TGTGCCAGCAAGCTGGGGGCTAACACTGAAGCTTTCTTT. Encoded protein: CASKLGANTEAFF.

The rearrangement links TRBV29-1 to TRBJ2-5; D is unresolved. Looked up from germline, CDR1 is SQVTM and CDR2 is ANQGSEA. This CDR3 spans 10 amino acids. Deletions cut 4 bases from V and 4 bases from J, with 4 bases between. This chain's CDR3 is CSVVGETQYF. In nucleotides, the CDR3 is TGCAGCGTTGTCGGAGAGACCCAGTACTTC.

The rearrangement links TRBV4-1 to TRBJ1-1, with a tentative D call TRBD1 (6 bases). Germline CDR1 MGHRA, CDR2 YSYEKL. Trimming took 7 bases from V and 0 from J, leaving 12 bases between them. CDR3 length: 14 residues. The CDR3 spells CASTGQLMNTEAFF. The CDR3 DNA follows: TGCGCCAGCACAGGACAGCTCATGAACACTGAAGCTTTCTTT.

The V call is TRBV6-5, the J call TRBJ1-2; perhaps TRBD1 as D (5 bases). V was pared by 3 bases and J by 2 bases, with 13 bases between. From germline, CDR1 is MNHEY and CDR2 SVGAGI. The CDR3 has 15 amino acids. This CDR3 reads CASSYTARENYGYTF. CDR3 sequence (DNA): TGTGCCAGCAGTTATACCGCCAGGGAAAACTATGGCTACACCTTC.

The CDR3 DNA sequence: TGTGCCAGTAGTATGGCACAGGGGGTGGAGGAAGCTTTCTTT. Amino acids: CASSMAQGVEEAFF. The V call is TRBV19, the J call TRBJ1-1, with 8 bases matching TRBD1. CDR1 is LNHDA and CDR2 is SQIVND in the germline V gene (reference sequence). This CDR3 has 14 residues. J was trimmed by 8 bases and V by 3 bases; bases with no gene match: 8.

The rearrangement joins TRBV2 to TRBJ1-2; D may be TRBD1 (5 bases). Germline V gives CDR1 SNHLY, CDR2 FYNNEI. Trimming took off 2 bases at V and 4 bases at J, with 17 bases between the two ends. The CDR3 is 16 residues long. The CDR3 region is CASSEYGTGSGYGYTF. The DNA for the CDR3 is TGTGCCAGCAGTGAATATGGGACGGGTAGCGGCTATGGCTACACCTTC.

J is TRBJ2-3 and V is TRBV12-5, with a tentative D call TRBD2 (6 bases). CDR3 length equals 18 residues. Germline-derived CDR1 and CDR2 are LGHNT and FRNRAP. Trimming cost V 0 bases and J 5 bases, with 21 bases left between them. The CDR3 DNA reads as TGTGCTAGTGGTTTGGTACAGCGTGGACTACGCAGAGAAGATACGCAGTATTTT. Its protein is CASGLVQRGLRREDTQYF.

The rearrangement uses TRBV12-3 or TRBV12-4 and TRBJ1-1; the D gene is possibly TRBD1 (5 bases). The germline V and J ends were trimmed by 1 base and 10 bases, with 7 bases remaining between them. The CDR3 totals 11 residues. The CDR3, as DNA: TGTGCCAGCAGTTTAGGACAGAGAGCTTTCTTT. Translation gives CASSLGQRAFF.

A single count supports this clone. The chain uses TRBV11-2 and TRBJ2-2; tentatively, D is TRBD1 (6 bases). Trimming stripped 6 bases from V and 4 bases from J, with 12 bases between. This CDR3 comprises 14 residues. Germline CDR1 SGHAT, CDR2 FQNNGV. This chain's CDR3 is CASSFTGSTGELFF. In DNA form, the CDR3 reads TGTGCCAGCAGTTTCACAGGGTCCACCGGGGAGCTGTTTTTT.